The 24 T cell receptor beta chains listed next were all sequenced from one sample in a study of blood T cell repertoires in COVID-19. Clones were read by immunoSEQ multiplex PCR, and TCRdb kept only the in-frame ones, dropping some. This table holds fewer than 250,000 clones, about 83% found once. The sequencing sample was made of peripheral blood. These TCRs come from a human donor in a cohort sampled during active COVID-19.

The rearrangement joins TRBV7-3 to TRBJ2-4; D unclear. Germline V CDR1 and CDR2: SGHTA, FQGTGA. V lost 1 base, J lost 2 bases, and 6 bases lay in between. CDR3 length: 14 residues. The CDR3 region has the DNA TGTGCCAGCAGCTTAAGTCAGACCAAAAACATTCAGTACTTC. Translation gives CASSLSQTKNIQYF.

This clone was picked up one time. The chain joins TRBV2 to TRBJ2-3, with unresolved D. Between the trimmed V and J ends, which lost 6 bases and 2 bases, there was a span of 12 bases. Germline lookup yields CDR1 SNHLY and CDR2 FYNNEI. The CDR3 has 14 amino acids. CDR3 nucleotides: TGTGCCAGCAGGCGAGTCACCTCCACAGATACGCAGTATTTT. It yields the protein CASRRVTSTDTQYF.

The genes are TRBV6-2 or TRBV6-3 and TRBJ1-1, with D perhaps TRBD1 (6 bases). V lost 6 bases and J lost 5, with 10 bases in between. Germline lookup yields CDR1 MNHEY and CDR2 SVGEGT. The CDR3 is 12 amino acids. In nucleotides, the CDR3 is TGTGCCAGCAGCTTCGGACAGACTGAAGCTTTCTTT. This codes for CASSFGQTEAFF.

The chain joins TRBV5-1 to TRBJ2-7; a possible D gene is TRBD1 (6 bases). V dropped 0 bases and J dropped 3 bases, with 10 bases sitting between them. The CDR3 totals 14 residues. Germline-derived CDR1 and CDR2 are SGHRS and YFSETQ. The CDR3 nucleotides are TGCGCCAGCAGCTTGGGGGACACGCACTACGAGCAGTACTTC. Protein sequence: CASSLGDTHYEQYF.

The chain carries TRBV2 and TRBJ2-3; 11 positions match TRBD2. V shed 5 bases, J shed 5 bases, and the junction held 9 bases outside the gene matches. The CDR3 covers 16 residues. Looked up from germline, CDR1 is SNHLY and CDR2 is FYNNEI. CDR3 DNA sequence: TGTGCCAGCAGTCGACTAGCGGGGAGGGGAGGAGATACGCAGTATTTT. The encoded protein is CASSRLAGRGGDTQYF.

The chain is built from TRBV11-3 and TRBJ2-1, with 9 bases aligning to TRBD2. The CDR3 runs 15 residues. Germline trimming cut 5 bases from V and 4 bases from J; bases unmatched to any gene: 6. Germline lookup yields CDR1 SGHNT and CDR2 YENEEA. This CDR3 is CASSLRAGGYNEQFF. The CDR3, as DNA: TGTGCCAGCAGCCTACGAGCGGGGGGATACAATGAGCAGTTCTTC.

The rearrangement joins TRBV6-5 to TRBJ1-1; D remains unclear. CDR1 is MNHEY and CDR2 is SVGAGI in the germline V gene. V lost 3 bases and J 1 base, leaving 12 bases between the germline ends. The CDR3 totals 15 residues. The CDR3 DNA reads TGTGCCAGCAGTTATAACGGTGGTAAGAACACTGAAGCTTTCTTT. Residues: CASSYNGGKNTEAFF.

This clone was found once. This rearrangement joins TRBV6-5 to TRBJ2-3; 14 bases agree with TRBD2. V was clipped by 5 bases and J by 6 bases; unmatched bases: 4. The germline gives CDR1 MNHEY, CDR2 SVGAGI. This CDR3 contains 15 residues. The CDR3 DNA is TGTGCCAGCAGTCGACTAGCGGGGGGGCACGATACGCAGTATTTT. It encodes CASSRLAGGHDTQYF.

This rearrangement joins TRBV7-3 to TRBJ2-3; 8 bases match TRBD1. From germline, CDR1 is SGHTA and CDR2 FQGTGA. The CDR3 length is 13 residues. The J segment lost 6 bases and the V segment lost 3 bases, leaving 2 bases of the junction unmatched. Here the CDR3 reads CASSLGQADTQYF. As DNA, the CDR3 is TGTGCCAGCAGCTTGGGACAGGCGGATACGCAGTATTTT.

This clone turned up a few times. CDR3 loop: CASSGELPNTGELFF. CDR3 DNA sequence: TGTGCCAGCAGTGGAGAACTACCGAACACCGGGGAGCTGTTTTTT. The chain is built from TRBV2 and TRBJ2-2; unclear D gene. CDR1 is SNHLY, CDR2 FYNNEI, per germline. Trimming removed 4 bases at V and 0 bases at J, with 9 bases between. The CDR3 sequence is 15 residues long.

V gene TRBV14 combines with J gene TRBJ1-4; D call uncertain. Trimming cost V 1 base and J 12 bases, with 12 bases left between them. This CDR3 is built from 13 residues. Per germline, CDR1 SGHDN and CDR2 FVKESK. The CDR3 protein is CASSQARSFQLFF. CDR3 nucleotides: TGTGCCAGCAGCCAAGCCCGGTCCTTTCAACTGTTTTTT.

The V call is TRBV28, the J call TRBJ1-6; D is unclear. Trimming pared 6 bases from V and 5 bases from J, leaving 11 bases between. Germline CDR1 MDHEN, CDR2 SYDVKM. The CDR3 covers 14 residues. The CDR3 loop reads CASRGQADNSPLHF. The CDR3 DNA is TGTGCCAGCAGGGGCCAGGCCGATAATTCACCCCTCCACTTT.

This rearrangement joins TRBV5-1 to TRBJ2-7; no firm D call. Germline lookup yields CDR1 SGHRS and CDR2 YFSETQ. V was shortened by 4 bases and J by 2 bases, with 16 bases between the two germline ends. This CDR3 region has 15 residues. This CDR3 is CASSPQLAEPYEQYF. CDR3 nucleotides: TGCGCCAGCAGCCCTCAACTGGCGGAACCCTACGAGCAGTACTTC.

V is TRBV6-1 and J is TRBJ1-2; D is perhaps TRBD1 (6 bases). CDR1 is MNHNS, CDR2 SASEGT, per germline. Trimming took off 3 bases at V and 7 bases at J, with 15 bases between the two ends. The CDR3 is 14 residues long. The DNA of the CDR3 is TGTGCCAGCAGTGAGAGCTTTACACAGGGTGGCTACACCTTC. As protein: CASSESFTQGGYTF.

The rearrangement uses TRBV7-2 and TRBJ2-7; TRBD2 aligns across 10 bases. V lost 6 bases, J lost 3 bases, and 11 bases stayed unmatched. Germline V gene lookup returns CDR1 SGHTA and CDR2 FQGNSA. CDR3 size: 16 residues. The CDR3 sequence: CASSAVVAGGVYEQYF. The DNA of the CDR3 is TGTGCCAGCAGTGCTGTCGTAGCGGGAGGAGTCTACGAGCAGTACTTC.

This chain joins TRBV6-4 and TRBJ2-3; 7 nucleotides match TRBD1. With V trimmed by 5 bases and J by 0 bases, 5 bases remained unmatched. The V gene's germline CDR1 is MRHNA and CDR2 SNTAGT. The CDR3 consists of 15 residues. CDR3 protein: CASSTTGASTDTQYF. CDR3 DNA: TGTGCCAGCAGTACTACAGGGGCCAGCACAGATACGCAGTATTTT.

J is TRBJ2-7 and V is TRBV5-6, with 7 bases that match TRBD2. The CDR3 is 14 residues long. Trimming at V came to 4 bases and at J to 7 bases, leaving 11 bases not matched to a gene. The germline V gene encodes CDR1 SGHDT and CDR2 YYEEEE. This CDR3 is CASSPGLLLGEQYF. Here the CDR3 DNA reads TGTGCCAGCAGCCCGGGACTACTTTTAGGGGAGCAGTACTTC.

This chain connects TRBV4-1 to TRBJ2-3; tentative D call: TRBD2 (6 bases). The V end was cut by 1 base, the J end by 3 bases, with 14 bases between. This CDR3 comprises 16 residues. The germline CDR1 and CDR2 sequences are MGHRA and YSYEKL. The CDR3 here is CASSQVGGVRTDTQYF. CDR3 nucleotides: TGCGCCAGCAGCCAAGTGGGAGGTGTGCGGACAGATACGCAGTATTTT.

This clone came up a few times. The V and J genes are TRBV5-1 and TRBJ2-3; no definite D call. CDR1 and CDR2 from the germline V gene are SGHRS and YFSETQ. V was cut by 4 bases and J by 1 base, with 4 bases left in between. CDR3 length: 12 amino acids. As DNA, the CDR3 is TGCGCCAGCAGCCCTGGCACAGATACGCAGTATTTT. Protein sequence: CASSPGTDTQYF. Looking up the rest from reference TRBV5-1 and TRBJ2-3 gives the full variable domain: KAGVTQTPRYLIKTRGQQVTLSCSPISGHRSVSWYQQTPGQGLQFLFEYFSETQRNKGNFPGRFSGRQFSNSRSEMNVSTLELGDSALYLCASSPGTDTQYFGPGTRLTVL.

The chain is built from TRBV6-5 and TRBJ1-1, with TRBD1 identical over 8 bases. Per the germline V gene, CDR1 is MNHEY and CDR2 is SVGAGI. This CDR3 contains 14 residues. Trimming removed 7 bases from V and 2 bases from J; junction bases left unmatched: 6. The CDR3 spells CASKMGQANTEAFF. The CDR3 nucleotides read TGTGCCAGCAAAATGGGACAGGCCAACACTGAAGCTTTCTTT.

Concerning this clone: Sequence at one end of the junction differs from germline and may be a read error. The chain joins TRBV7-7 to TRBJ2-1, with 7 bases aligning to TRBD2. The CDR3 is 14 amino acids. Germline V gene data show CDR1 as SSHAT and CDR2 as FNYEAQ (reference sequence). This CDR3 reads CASSEGLPYNEQFF. CDR3 nucleotides: TGTGCTAGCAGCGAGGGACTACCCTACAATGAGCAGTTCTTC.

J is TRBJ1-5 and V is TRBV12-2. TRBV12-2 is reported as a pseudogene. The CDR3 spans 13 residues. In nucleotides, the CDR3 is TGTGCAAGTCGCTTCCGGGTTAGTCAGCCCCAGCATTTT. Amino acid sequence: CASRFRVSQPQHF.

The gene calls are TRBV18 and TRBJ2-5; no definite D call. Germline CDR1 and CDR2: KGHSH and LQKENI. Trimming removed 3 bases at V and 1 base at J, with 9 bases between. This CDR3 spans 14 amino acids. The CDR3 DNA sequence: TGTGCCAGCTCACCTTGGAGCGCCCAAGAGACCCAGTACTTC. Its protein is CASSPWSAQETQYF.

V usage is TRBV2 and J usage is TRBJ1-1, with D uncertain. The CDR3 has 14 amino acids. Trimming stripped 3 bases from V and 1 base from J, with 9 bases between. The germline V gene encodes CDR1 SNHLY and CDR2 FYNNEI. This CDR3 reads CASSDGRTNTEAFF. The CDR3, as DNA: TGTGCCAGCAGTGATGGGAGAACGAACACTGAAGCTTTCTTT.